The text below deals with one TCR beta chain. Antigen unknown. The germline V gene encodes CDR1 MNHEY and CDR2 SVGAGI. The CDR3 has 13 amino acids. This sample stems from a study of cytomegalovirus exposure and HLA in healthy donors. PCR was performed using 60 Vbeta and 13 Jbeta primers. The method was immunoSEQ multiplex PCR; TCRdb's version includes in-frame clones alone and lacks a portion of them. The sample has about 91,000 clones. Study results and caveats: Rates of TCR association differed by HLA locus in a later analysis, with DRB1 highest and HLA-C lowest.

The chain recombines TRBV6-5 with TRBJ2-5; 8 nucleotides line up with TRBD1. Judging by the DNA end, TRBJ2-7 fits better; the J call may be wrong. Sequenced input: PBMCs. The receptor was derived from a woman aged 25 to 39 in good health and CMV-seronegative. In DNA, the CDR3 is TGTGCCAGCGTCAATACAGGGGGCTACGAGCAGTACTTC. This encodes CASVNTGGYEQYF.